Listed below are T cell receptor beta chains from one sample, sequenced in a study of T cell responses to AZD1222 COVID-19 vaccine. Profiled with immunoSEQ multiplex PCR; TCRdb holds only in-frame clones, not every one. The sample contains some 96,000 clones, 70% to 90% of which appear only once. Sequencing used peripheral blood, obtained on day 0 of AZD1222 vaccination. The origin of the receptors is an adult in good health. The CDR3 runs from the conserved cysteine through the conserved F or W. Each record gives: CDR3 protein, J gene, V gene, clone size. The listing skips clone size in some rows; elsewhere it reads once, few, many or a size class.

CDR3: CAWSVRGSDTGELFF; J: TRBJ2-2; V: TRBV30; size: .
CDR3: CASSHVRANGYTF; J: TRBJ1-2; V: TRBV3-1/TRBV3-2; size: .
CDR3: CASSLLGGLVSDTQYF; J: TRBJ2-3; V: TRBV16; size: .
CDR3: CASSLGQLSTNTGELFF; J: TRBJ2-2; V: TRBV5-1; size: .
CDR3: CASSPQTFSSGNTIYF; J: TRBJ1-3; V: TRBV9; size: .
CDR3: CASSLVPTGMTEAFF; J: TRBJ1-1; V: TRBV5-1; size: .
CDR3: CASSQDLSGSSYEQYF; J: TRBJ2-7; V: TRBV4-2; size: .
CDR3: CASSLAGEVNTEAFF; J: TRBJ1-1; V: TRBV7-6; size: .
CDR3: CASSGLAGGNEQFF; J: TRBJ2-1; V: TRBV9; size: .
CDR3: CASGPGQGYQPQHF; J: TRBJ1-5; V: TRBV19; size: .
CDR3: CASSLGREYEQYF; J: TRBJ2-7; V: TRBV12-3/TRBV12-4; size: once